Included here is one T cell receptor beta chain sequence, with context. The CDR3 runs 16 residues. V lost 0 bases to trimming and J lost 2 bases; unmatched junction nucleotides: 4. Germline CDR1 LGHNA, CDR2 YSLEER. Assay used: immunoSEQ multiplex PCR; TCRdb lists only in-frame clones, some missing. The sample has roughly 250,000 clones, over 80% seen once. This record belongs to a study of blood T cell repertoires in COVID-19. Study summary: The United States, Italy and Spain supplied acute and convalescent COVID-19 samples. Sources were T cells, B-cell-depleted T cells, or PBMCs; the material itself was cDNA or gDNA.

The clonotype comes from a woman aged 40 to 50 who had been exposed to COVID-19. The sequenced sample consisted of PBMCs or T cells enriched from blood (not recorded which). V gene TRBV4-3 combines with J gene TRBJ2-1; 7 positions agree with TRBD2. CDR3 coding DNA: TGCGCCAGCAGCCAAGATAGCCTAGCGGCCTACAATGAGCAGTTCTTC. This encodes CASSQDSLAAYNEQFF.